One TCR beta chain is described in this entry. This specimen comes from a study of blood T cell repertoires in COVID-19. Looking at the study overall: From the United States, Italy and Spain came samples of acute and convalescent COVID-19. Sources were T cells, B-cell-depleted T cells, or PBMCs; the material itself was cDNA or gDNA.

The CDR3 runs 13 residues. With 5 bases removed from V and 2 bases from J, the gap between germline ends came to 10 bases. Original methodology: Reference gene primer amplification gave nucleated cell count estimates. The table came from immunoSEQ multiplex PCR; TCRdb's copy has only in-frame clones and leaves some out. V, J and clone size derive from that table, while D and trimming were established from the DNA sequence. The table lists around 370,000 clones, 88% of them singletons. The sample was peripheral blood. The clonotype comes from a woman in her 70s with COVID-19, enrolled during active disease. V usage is TRBV12-3 or TRBV12-4 and J usage is TRBJ2-7, with D unclear. CDR3 protein: CASSTTYPYEQYF. DNA for the CDR3: TGTGCCAGCAGTACGACATACCCCTACGAGCAGTACTTC.